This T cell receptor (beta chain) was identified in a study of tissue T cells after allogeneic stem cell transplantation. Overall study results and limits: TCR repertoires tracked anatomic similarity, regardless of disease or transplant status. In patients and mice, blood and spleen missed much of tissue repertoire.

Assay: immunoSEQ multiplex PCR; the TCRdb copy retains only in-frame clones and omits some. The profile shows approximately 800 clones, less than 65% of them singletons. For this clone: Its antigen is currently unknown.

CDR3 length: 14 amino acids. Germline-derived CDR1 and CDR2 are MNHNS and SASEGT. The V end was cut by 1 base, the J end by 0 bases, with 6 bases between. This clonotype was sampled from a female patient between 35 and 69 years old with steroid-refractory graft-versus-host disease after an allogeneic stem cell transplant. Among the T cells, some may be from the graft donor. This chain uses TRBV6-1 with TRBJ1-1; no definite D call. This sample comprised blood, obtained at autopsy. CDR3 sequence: CASSEVELNTEAFF. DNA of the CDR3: TGTGCCAGCAGTGAAGTAGAGTTGAACACTGAAGCTTTCTTT.